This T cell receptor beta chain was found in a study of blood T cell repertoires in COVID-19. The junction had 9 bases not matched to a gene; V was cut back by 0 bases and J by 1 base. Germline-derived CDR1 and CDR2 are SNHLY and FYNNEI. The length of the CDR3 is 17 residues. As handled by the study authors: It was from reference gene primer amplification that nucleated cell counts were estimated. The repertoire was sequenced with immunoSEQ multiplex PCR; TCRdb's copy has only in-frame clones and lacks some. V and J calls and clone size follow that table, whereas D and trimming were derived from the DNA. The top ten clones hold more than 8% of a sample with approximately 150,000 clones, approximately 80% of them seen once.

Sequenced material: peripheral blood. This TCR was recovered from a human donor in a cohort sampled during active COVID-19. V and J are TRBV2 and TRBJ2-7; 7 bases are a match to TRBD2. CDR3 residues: CASSEAVGEGGSYEQYF. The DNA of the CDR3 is TGTGCCAGCAGTGAAGCCGTGGGGGAGGGTGGGTCCTACGAGCAGTACTTC.